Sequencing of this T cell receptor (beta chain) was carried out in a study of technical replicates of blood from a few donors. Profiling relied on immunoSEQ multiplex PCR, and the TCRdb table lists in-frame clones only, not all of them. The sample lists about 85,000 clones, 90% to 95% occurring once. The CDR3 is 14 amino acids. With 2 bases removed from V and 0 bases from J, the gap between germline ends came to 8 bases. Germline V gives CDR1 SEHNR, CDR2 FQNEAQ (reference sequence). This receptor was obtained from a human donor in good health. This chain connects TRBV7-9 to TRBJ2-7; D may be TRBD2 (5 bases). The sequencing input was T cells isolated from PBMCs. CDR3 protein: CASSLMGSSYEQYF. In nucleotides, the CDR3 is TGTGCCAGCAGCTTAATGGGGAGCTCCTACGAGCAGTACTTC.